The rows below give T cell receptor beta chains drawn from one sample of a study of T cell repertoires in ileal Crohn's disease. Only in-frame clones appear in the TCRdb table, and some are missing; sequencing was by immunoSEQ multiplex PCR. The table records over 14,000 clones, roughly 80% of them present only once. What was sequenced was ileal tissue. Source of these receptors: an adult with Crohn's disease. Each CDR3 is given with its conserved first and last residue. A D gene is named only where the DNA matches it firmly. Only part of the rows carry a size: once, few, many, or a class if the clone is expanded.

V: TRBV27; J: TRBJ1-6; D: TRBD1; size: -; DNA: TGTGCCAGCAGTATCTGGACAGGGAGGGCTTCACCCCTCCACTTT; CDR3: CASSIWTGRASPLHF
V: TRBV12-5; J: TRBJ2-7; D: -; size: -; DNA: TGTGCTAGTGGTCCCGACGGAGCCTACGAGCAGTACTTC; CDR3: CASGPDGAYEQYF
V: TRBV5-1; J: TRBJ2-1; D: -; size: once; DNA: TGCGCCAGCAGCTTGGCCCTCAATGAGCAGTTCTTC; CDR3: CASSLALNEQFF
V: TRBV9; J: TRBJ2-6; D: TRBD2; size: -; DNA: TGTGCCAGCAGCGGTCTAGCGGGAGTGAACTCTGGGGCCAACGTCCTGACTTTC; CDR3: CASSGLAGVNSGANVLTF
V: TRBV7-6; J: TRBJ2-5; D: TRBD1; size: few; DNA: TGTGCCAGCAGCCGCGGGACAGGGAATACGGAGACCCAGTACTTC; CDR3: CASSRGTGNTETQYF
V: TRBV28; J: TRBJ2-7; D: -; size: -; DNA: TGTGCCAGCATAGATCCGGAGGGGTGGCGCGAGCAGTACTTC; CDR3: CASIDPEGWREQYF
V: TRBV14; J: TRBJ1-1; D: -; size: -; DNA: TGTGCCAGCAGCCAAGGTGTCCGGGAAACAGGGACCACTGAAGCTTTCTTT; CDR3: CASSQGVRETGTTEAFF
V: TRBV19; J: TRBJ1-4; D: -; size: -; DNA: TGTGCCAGTAGTATGGGGGGGGGCCCCGAAAAACTGTTTTTT; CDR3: CASSMGGGPEKLFF
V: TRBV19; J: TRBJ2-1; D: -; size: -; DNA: TGTGCCAGTAGTCCCCGAGGGGGGGTTAGGGAGCAGTTCTTC; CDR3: CASSPRGGVREQFF
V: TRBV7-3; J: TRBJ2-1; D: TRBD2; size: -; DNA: TGTGCCAGCAGCTTATATAGCGGGGGATACAATGAGCAGTTCTTC; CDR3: CASSLYSGGYNEQFF
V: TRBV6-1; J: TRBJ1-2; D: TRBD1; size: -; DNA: TGTGCCAGCAGTGAAGCCGTGACAGGGAATGGCTACACCTTC; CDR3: CASSEAVTGNGYTF
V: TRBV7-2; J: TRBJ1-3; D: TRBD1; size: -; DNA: TGTGCCAGCAGCTTTGGGACAGGGGGCAACACCATATATTTT; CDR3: CASSFGTGGNTIYF
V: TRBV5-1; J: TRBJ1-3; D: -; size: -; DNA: TGCGCCAGCACCTTGGACGGCTCTGGAAACACCATATATTTT; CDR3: CASTLDGSGNTIYF
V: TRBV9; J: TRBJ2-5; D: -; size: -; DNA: TGTGCCAGCAGCGTAGTGGGAGGGGGAGGAGAGACCCAGTACTTC; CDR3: CASSVVGGGGETQYF
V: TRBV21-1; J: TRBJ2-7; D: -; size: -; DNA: TGTGCCAGCAGCAAGATGGGACAGGGGCAGAGCGAGCAGTACTTC; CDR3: CASSKMGQGQSEQYF
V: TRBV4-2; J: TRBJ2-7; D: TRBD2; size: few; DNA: TGTGCCAGCAGCCAAGTATGGACTAGCGGGGGGGCAATGAACGAGCAGTACTTC; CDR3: CASSQVWTSGGAMNEQYF
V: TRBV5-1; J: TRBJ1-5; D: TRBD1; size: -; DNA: TGCGCCAGCAGCTTGGCGGGACAGGGGGTGCAGCCCCAGCATTTT; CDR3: CASSLAGQGVQPQHF
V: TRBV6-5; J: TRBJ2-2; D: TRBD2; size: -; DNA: TGTGCCAGCAGTTACGGGGGGACTAGTCGCACCGGGGAGCTGTTTTTT; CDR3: CASSYGGTSRTGELFF
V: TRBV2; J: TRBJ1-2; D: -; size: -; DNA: TGTGCCAGCAGTGTAGGGGGAACTAACTATGGCTACACCTTC; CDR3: CASSVGGTNYGYTF
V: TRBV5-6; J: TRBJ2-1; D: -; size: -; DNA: TGTGCCAGCAGCTACGAACGCGGCAATGAGCAGTTCTTC; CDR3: CASSYERGNEQFF
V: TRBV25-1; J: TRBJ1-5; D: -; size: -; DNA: TGTGCCAGCAGTGAGAGTCAGCCCCAGCATTTT; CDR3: CASSESQPQHF
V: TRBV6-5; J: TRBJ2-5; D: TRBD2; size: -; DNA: TGTGCCAGCAGTGGACTAGCCAAAGAGACCCAGTACTTC; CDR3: CASSGLAKETQYF
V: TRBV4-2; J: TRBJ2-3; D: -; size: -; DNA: TGTGCCAGCAGCCAAGAGACCGCCCGCAGCGCAGATACGCAGTATTTT; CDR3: CASSQETARSADTQYF
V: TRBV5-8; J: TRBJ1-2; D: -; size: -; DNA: TGTGCCAGCAGTTGGGGAGTTAGGAACCATGGCTACACCTTC; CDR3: CASSWGVRNHGYTF
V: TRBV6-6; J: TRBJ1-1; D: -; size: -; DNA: TGTGCCAGCACAGAACGGAGGAACACTGAAGCTTTCTTT; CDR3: CASTERRNTEAFF
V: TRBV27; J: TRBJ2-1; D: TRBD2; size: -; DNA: TGTGCCACCCACAGGTTGGCTAGCGGGGGGGCCTATGAGCAGTTCTTC; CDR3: CATHRLASGGAYEQFF
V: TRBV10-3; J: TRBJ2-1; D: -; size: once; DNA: TGTGCCATCAGTGAGTCTAGGGGCGCCTCCTACAATGAGCAGTTCTTC; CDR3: CAISESRGASYNEQFF
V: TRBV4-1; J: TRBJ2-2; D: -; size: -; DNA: TGCGCCAGCAGCCAAGATCCGGGATCCAACGGGGAGCTGTTTTTT; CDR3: CASSQDPGSNGELFF
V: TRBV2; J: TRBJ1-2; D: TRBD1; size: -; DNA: TGTGCCAGCAGGGGACAGGGGCACTGGGGCTACACCTTC; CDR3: CASRGQGHWGYTF
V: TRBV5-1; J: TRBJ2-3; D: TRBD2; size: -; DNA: TGCGCCAGCAGCTTGGTATCGGGAGGGAGCACAGATACGCAGTATTTT; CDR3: CASSLVSGGSTDTQYF
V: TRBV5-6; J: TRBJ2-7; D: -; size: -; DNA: TGTGCCAGCAGCTTGGGGGGGCCCTACGAGCAGTACTTC; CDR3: CASSLGGPYEQYF
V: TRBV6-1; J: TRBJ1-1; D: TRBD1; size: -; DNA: TGTGCCAGCGCGGAAGGGGGCCGGGGAGCTTTCTTT; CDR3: CASAEGGRGAFF
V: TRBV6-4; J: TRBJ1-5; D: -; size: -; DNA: TGTGCCAGCAGTGACTCCCCGGGTCAGCCCCAGCATTTT; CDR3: CASSDSPGQPQHF
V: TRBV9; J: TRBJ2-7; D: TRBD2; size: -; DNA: TGTGCCAGCAGCCCGAGCCCCACCGGGACTAGCGGAGAGCAGTACTTC; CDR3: CASSPSPTGTSGEQYF
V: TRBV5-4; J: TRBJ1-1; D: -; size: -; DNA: TGTGCCAGCAGCCCCGGGTCGTCGGCCAGGGCCACTGAAGCTTTCTTT; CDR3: CASSPGSSARATEAFF
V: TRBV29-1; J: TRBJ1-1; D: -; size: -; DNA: TGCAGCGTTGGAAAGACTGTGAACACTGAAGCTTTCTTT; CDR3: CSVGKTVNTEAFF
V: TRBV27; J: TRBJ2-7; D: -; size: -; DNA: TGTGCCAGCAGTTTAGGCCTAGGCGGATCGGAGTACTTC; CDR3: CASSLGLGGSEYF
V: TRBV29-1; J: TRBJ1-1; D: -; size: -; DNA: TGCAGCGTGTCCCCAGGGTATGGTAGCTCTGAAGCTTTCTTT; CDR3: CSVSPGYGSSEAFF
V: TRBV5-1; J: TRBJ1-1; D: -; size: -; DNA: TGCGCCAGCAGTCCGGGCCCCGGGGACACTGAAGCTTTCTTT; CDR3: CASSPGPGDTEAFF
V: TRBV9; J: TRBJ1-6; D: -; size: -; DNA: TGTGCCAGCAGCGTCGAACAGGGTCGCAGTTCACCCCTCCACTTT; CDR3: CASSVEQGRSSPLHF
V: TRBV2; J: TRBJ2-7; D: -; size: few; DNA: TGTGCCAGTAGGACGGACAACTCCTACGAGCAGTACTTC; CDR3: CASRTDNSYEQYF
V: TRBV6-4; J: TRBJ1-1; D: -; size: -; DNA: TGTGCCAGCAGTGACGAGGGGAACACTGAAGCTTTCTTT; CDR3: CASSDEGNTEAFF
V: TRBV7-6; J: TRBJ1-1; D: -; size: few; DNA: TGTGCCAGCAGCTTCCGGACTGACACTGAAGCTTTCTTT; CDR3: CASSFRTDTEAFF
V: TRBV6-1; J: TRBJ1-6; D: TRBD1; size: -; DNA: TGTGCCAGCAGCGGATTACCGGGACAGGGATCACCCCTCCACTTT; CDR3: CASSGLPGQGSPLHF
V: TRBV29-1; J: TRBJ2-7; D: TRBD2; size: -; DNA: TGCAGCGCGAAAGGCGGGGATAGCGGGGCCCTTAGGGAGCAGTACTTC; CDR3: CSAKGGDSGALREQYF
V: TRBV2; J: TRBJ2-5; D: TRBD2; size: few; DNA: TGTGCCAGCAAAAGGACTAGCGGGAGCAGGGAAGAGACCCAGTACTTC; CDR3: CASKRTSGSREETQYF